What follows are 4 T cell receptor beta chains derived from one specimen sequenced in a study of shared clonotypes between healthy human individuals. TCRdb keeps only in-frame clones here, not all; method: immunoSEQ multiplex PCR. The repertoire holds 490,000 or so clones, roughly 85% seen once, with 10% to 15% in the top ten. The specimen sequenced was PBMCs. The origin of the receptors is a woman aged 40 to 50 in good health. Some clones in this sample may be carry-over from other donors' samples.

The chain links TRBV5-1 to TRBJ2-7; 10 nucleotides match TRBD1. Germline CDR1 is SGHRS and CDR2 is YFSETQ. The CDR3 runs 14 residues. Trimming removed 4 bases from V and 6 bases from J; junction bases left unmatched: 7. CDR3 sequence: CASSTGQGDLEQYF. The CDR3 DNA sequence: TGCGCCAGCAGCACCGGACAGGGGGACCTCGAGCAGTACTTC.

This clone was detected many times. V is TRBV28 and J is TRBJ1-1, with D perhaps matching TRBD1 (6 bases). V lost 5 bases and J 1 base, leaving 11 bases between the germline ends. The CDR3 sequence is 14 residues long. CDR1 and CDR2 (germline): MDHEN, SYDVKM. CDR3 sequence (DNA): TGTGCCAGCAGTGCCGGGACATCGAACACTGAAGCTTTCTTT. This gives the protein CASSAGTSNTEAFF. Full variable domain (outside the CDR3, taken from reference TRBV28 and TRBJ1-1): DVKVTQSSRYLVKRTGEKVFLECVQDMDHENMFWYRQDPGLGLRLIYFSYDVKMKEKGDIPEGYSVSREKKERFSLILESASTNQTSMYLCASSAGTSNTEAFFGQGTRLTVV.

This clone has a single count. Being one base from a much bigger clone, this may be a read error. The same CDR3 is also encoded by other DNA sequences in this sample. This chain uses TRBV29-1 with TRBJ2-5; D is ambiguous. Gene TRBJ2-7 matches the end of the DNA better, so the J call may be wrong. This CDR3 comprises 12 residues. Germline values: CDR1 SQVTM, CDR2 ANQGSEA. Here the CDR3 DNA reads TGCAGCGTTGTAACCGCCAGCGACGAGCAGTACTTC. As protein: CSVVTASDEQYF.

Of note for this clone: This may stem from a read error, because a much larger clone lies one nucleotide away. The rearrangement uses TRBV6-5 and TRBJ1-6; TRBD1 agrees at 7 bases. The CDR3 is made up of 14 amino acids. CDR1 MNHEY and CDR2 SVGAGI come from the germline V gene. V lost 6 bases and J lost 11; bases outside the gene matches: 10. Here the CDR3 reads CASSAGTEPPPLHF. CDR3 DNA: TGTGCCAGCAGCGCGGGGACAGAGCCTCCACCCCTCCACTTT.